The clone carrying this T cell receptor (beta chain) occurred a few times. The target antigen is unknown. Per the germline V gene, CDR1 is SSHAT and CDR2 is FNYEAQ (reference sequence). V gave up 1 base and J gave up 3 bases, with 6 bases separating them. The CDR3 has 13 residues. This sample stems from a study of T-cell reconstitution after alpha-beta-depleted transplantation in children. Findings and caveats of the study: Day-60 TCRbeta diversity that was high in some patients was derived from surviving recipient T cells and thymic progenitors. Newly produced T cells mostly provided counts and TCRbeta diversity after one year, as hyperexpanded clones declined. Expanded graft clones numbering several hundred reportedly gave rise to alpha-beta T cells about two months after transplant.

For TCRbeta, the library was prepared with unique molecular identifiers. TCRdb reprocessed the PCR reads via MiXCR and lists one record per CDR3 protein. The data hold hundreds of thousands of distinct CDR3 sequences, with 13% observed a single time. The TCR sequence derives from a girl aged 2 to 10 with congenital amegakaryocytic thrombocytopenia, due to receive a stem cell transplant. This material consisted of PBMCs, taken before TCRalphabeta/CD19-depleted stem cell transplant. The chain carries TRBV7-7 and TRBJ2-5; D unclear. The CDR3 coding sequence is TGTGCCAGCAGCTTAGACTTGGAAGAGACCCAGTACTTC. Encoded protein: CASSLDLEETQYF.